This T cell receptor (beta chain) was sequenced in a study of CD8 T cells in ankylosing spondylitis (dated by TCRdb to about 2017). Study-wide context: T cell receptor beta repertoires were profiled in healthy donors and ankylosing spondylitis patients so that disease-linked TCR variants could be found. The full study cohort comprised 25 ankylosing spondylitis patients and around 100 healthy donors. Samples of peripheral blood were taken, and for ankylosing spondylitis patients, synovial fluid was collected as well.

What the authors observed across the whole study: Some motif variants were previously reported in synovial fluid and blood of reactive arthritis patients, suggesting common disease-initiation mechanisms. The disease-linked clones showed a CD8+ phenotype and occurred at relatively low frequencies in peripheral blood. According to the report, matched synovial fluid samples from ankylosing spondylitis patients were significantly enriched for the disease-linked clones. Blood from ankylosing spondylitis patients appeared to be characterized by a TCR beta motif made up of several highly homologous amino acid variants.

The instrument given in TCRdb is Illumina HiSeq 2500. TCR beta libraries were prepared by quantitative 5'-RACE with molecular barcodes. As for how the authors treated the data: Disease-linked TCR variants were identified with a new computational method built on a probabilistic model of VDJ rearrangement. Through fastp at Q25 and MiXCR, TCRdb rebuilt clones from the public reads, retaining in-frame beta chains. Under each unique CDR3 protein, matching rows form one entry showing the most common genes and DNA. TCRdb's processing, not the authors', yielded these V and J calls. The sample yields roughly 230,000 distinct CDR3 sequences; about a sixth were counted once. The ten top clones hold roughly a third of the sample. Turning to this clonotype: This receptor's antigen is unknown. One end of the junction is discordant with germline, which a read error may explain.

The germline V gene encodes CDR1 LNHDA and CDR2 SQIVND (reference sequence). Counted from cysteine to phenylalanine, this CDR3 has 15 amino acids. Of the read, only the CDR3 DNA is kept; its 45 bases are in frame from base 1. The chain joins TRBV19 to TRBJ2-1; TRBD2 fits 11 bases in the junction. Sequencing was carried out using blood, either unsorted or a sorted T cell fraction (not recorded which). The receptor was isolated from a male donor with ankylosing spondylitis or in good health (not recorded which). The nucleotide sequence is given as TGTGCCAGTAGTATGGGACTAGCGGACTACGATGAGCAGTTCTTC. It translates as CASSMGLADYDEQFF.